These T cell receptor beta chains were read from a single sample in a study of glioma-infiltrating T cells. TCRdb itself ran the multiplex PCR reads through MiXCR, one entry per CDR3 protein. This sample has about 410,000 distinct CDR3 sequences, with roughly two fifths found just once. Sequencing was done on a sample of glioma tissue, nonneoplastic brain tissue, or PBMCs (not recorded which). The receptors shown here come from a human donor with low-grade glioma or glioblastoma, undergoing nonglioma brain surgery, or in good health (not recorded which). The CDR3 runs from the conserved cysteine through the conserved F or W. The D gene is left open where the match is weak. Expanded clones are given a class, and other clones once, few, many or no size at all.

d_call	v_call	j_call	cdr3_length	clone_size	cdr3_aa	cdr3_nt
.	TRBV19	TRBJ2-7	15	few	CASSMSGTGPYEQYF	TGTGCCAGTAGTATGTCCGGGACTGGCCCCTACGAGCAGTACTTC
.	TRBV6-1	TRBJ2-1	13	.	CASTPGSFNEQFF	TGTGCCAGCACCCCCGGCTCGTTCAATGAGCAGTTCTTC
.	TRBV15	TRBJ2-5	13	many	CATRAGSQETQYF	TGTGCCACCAGGGCAGGTTCCCAAGAGACCCAGTACTTC
.	TRBV11-3	TRBJ2-3	16	few	CASSLDSGREADTQYF	TGTGCCAGCAGCTTAGATTCGGGCAGGGAGGCAGATACGCAGTATTTT
.	TRBV4-1	TRBJ2-7	21	.	CASLDPLPPLAVQAHWGKKYF	TGCGCCAGCTTGGACCCATTACCCCCATTGGCAGTCCAGGCCCATTGGGGGAAGAAGTACTTC
.	TRBV28	TRBJ1-6	16	many	CASSSAGPAYNSPLHF	TGTGCCAGCAGCTCCGCGGGCCCCGCTTATAATTCACCCCTCCACTTT
TRBD2	TRBV6-2/TRBV6-3	TRBJ2-2	14	many	CASGRGRNTGELFF	TGTGCCTCCGGACGCGGGAGAAACACCGGGGAGCTGTTTTTT
.	TRBV27	TRBJ1-2	13	many	CASSPPPLYGYTF	TGTGCCAGCAGTCCCCCCCCTCTCTATGGCTACACCTTC
.	TRBV24-1	TRBJ2-7	14	few	CATSDPGRPYEQYF	TGTGCCACCAGTGATCCAGGACGGCCCTACGAGCAGTACTTC
.	TRBV15	TRBJ1-6	15	few	CATSRGGGLGSPLHF	TGTGCCACCAGCAGAGGCGGGGGATTAGGATCACCCCTCCACTTT
.	TRBV6-6	TRBJ1-6	15	.	CATQSLPGTTPPLHF	TGTGCCACCCAGTCCTTACCCGGGACAACCCCACCCCTCCACTTT
.	TRBV3-1	TRBJ2-3	13	.	CASSHWGADTQYF	TGTGCCAGCAGCCATTGGGGGGCAGATACGCAGTATTTT
.	TRBV7-8	TRBJ2-7	15	.	CASSSPIWTSYEQYF	TGTGCCAGCAGCTCCCCGATCTGGACCTCCTACGAGCAGTACTTC
TRBD1	TRBV28	TRBJ2-7	15	few	CASSTTGGGSYEQYF	TGTGCCAGCAGTACGACAGGGGGTGGCTCCTACGAGCAGTACTTC
.	TRBV28	TRBJ1-2	13	few	CASSFEAMGGYTF	TGTGCCAGCAGTTTTGAGGCCATGGGGGGCTACACCTTC
.	TRBV5-4	TRBJ1-1	14	.	CASSLEQGRTEAFF	TGTGCCAGCAGCTTGGAGCAGGGGCGGACTGAAGCTTTCTTT
.	TRBV27	TRBJ2-1	18	few	CASSYLFGGRSSYNEQFF	TGTGCCAGCAGTTACCTTTTCGGGGGCCGGAGCTCCTACAATGAGCAGTTCTTC
TRBD1	TRBV6-1	TRBJ1-2	14	.	CASRRQGFRYGYTF	TGTGCCAGCAGACGACAGGGGTTCCGGTATGGCTACACCTTC
.	TRBV4-1	TRBJ2-2	15	.	CASSHQGGEAGELFF	TGCGCCAGCAGCCACCAGGGGGGCGAGGCCGGGGAGCTGTTTTTT
TRBD2	TRBV6-5	TRBJ2-1	15	.	CASSQALAGGNEQFF	TGTGCCAGCAGCCAAGCACTAGCGGGAGGCAATGAGCAGTTCTTC
.	TRBV28	TRBJ1-5	14	many	CASSIRGSNQPQHF	TGTGCCAGCAGTATCAGGGGCAGCAATCAGCCCCAGCATTTT
.	TRBV6-1	TRBJ1-5	13	many	CASRGRIVGPQHF	TGTGCCAGCAGAGGACGGATAGTAGGGCCCCAGCATTTT
.	TRBV4-2	TRBJ1-4	14	.	CASSLSSTNEKLFF	TGTGCCAGCAGCCTCAGCTCAACTAATGAAAAACTGTTTTTT
.	TRBV28	TRBJ2-6	16	.	CASSSEGASGANVLTF	TGTGCCAGCAGTTCGGAAGGGGCCTCTGGGGCCAACGTCCTGACTTTC
TRBD2	TRBV6-1	TRBJ2-3	14	many	CAITRAGGADTQYF	TGTGCCATTACAAGGGCGGGAGGGGCAGATACGCAGTATTTT
.	TRBV19	TRBJ2-5	12	few	CASSIREETQYF	TGTGCCAGTAGTATAAGGGAAGAGACCCAGTACTTC
.	TRBV6-1	TRBJ2-2	12	many	CASTTSTGELFF	TGTGCCAGCACAACCTCCACCGGGGAGCTGTTTTTT